This T cell receptor (beta chain) was documented in a study of blood T cell repertoires in COVID-19. The CDR3 runs 18 residues. The junction had 5 bases not matched to a gene; V was cut back by 2 bases and J by 1 base. Germline CDR1 is KGHSH and CDR2 is LQKENI. Sequenced by immunoSEQ multiplex PCR; TCRdb stores in-frame clones only, minus some. Of about 300,000 clones listed, 85% to 90% are singletons. Material: peripheral blood. This clonotype was obtained from a man between 65 and 80 years old with acute or convalescent COVID-19. The V and J genes are TRBV18 and TRBJ1-6, with 10 bases lining up with TRBD1. The CDR3 reads CASSPVGTGVSYNSPLHF. CDR3 sequence (DNA): TGTGCCAGCTCACCAGTGGGGACAGGGGTGTCCTATAATTCACCCCTCCACTTT.